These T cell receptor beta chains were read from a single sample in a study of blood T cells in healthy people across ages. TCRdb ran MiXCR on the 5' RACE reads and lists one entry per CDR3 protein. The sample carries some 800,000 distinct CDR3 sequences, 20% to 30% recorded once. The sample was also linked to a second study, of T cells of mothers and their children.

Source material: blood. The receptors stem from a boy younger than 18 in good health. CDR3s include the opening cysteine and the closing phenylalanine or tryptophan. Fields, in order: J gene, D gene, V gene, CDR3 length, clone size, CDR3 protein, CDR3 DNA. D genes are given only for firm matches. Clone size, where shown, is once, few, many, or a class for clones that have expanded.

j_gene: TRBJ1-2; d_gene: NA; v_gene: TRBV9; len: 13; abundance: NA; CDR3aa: CASSVDTGQGYTF; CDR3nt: TGTGCCAGCAGCGTAGACACAGGCCAAGGCTACACCTTC
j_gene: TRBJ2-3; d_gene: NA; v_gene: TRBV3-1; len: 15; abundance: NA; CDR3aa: CASSQTGAFTDTQYF; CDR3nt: TGTGCCAGCAGCCAAACTGGGGCCTTTACAGATACGCAGTATTTT
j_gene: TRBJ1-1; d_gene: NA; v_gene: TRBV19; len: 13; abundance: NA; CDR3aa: CASSIPLGTEAFF; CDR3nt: TGTGCCAGTAGTATCCCATTGGGAACTGAAGCTTTCTTT
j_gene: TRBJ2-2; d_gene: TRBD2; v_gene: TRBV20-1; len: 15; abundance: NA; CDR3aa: CSATTSGRLTGELFF; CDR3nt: TGCAGTGCCACGACTAGCGGGAGGTTGACCGGGGAGCTGTTTTTT
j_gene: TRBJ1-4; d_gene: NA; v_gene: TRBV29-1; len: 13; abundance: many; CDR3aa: CSVDVAGSEKLFF; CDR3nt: TGCAGCGTTGATGTGGCAGGGTCCGAAAAACTGTTTTTT
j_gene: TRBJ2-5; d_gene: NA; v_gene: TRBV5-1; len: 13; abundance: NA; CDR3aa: CASSLQLRETQYF; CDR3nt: TGCGCCAGCAGTCTCCAATTGCGAGAGACCCAGTACTTC
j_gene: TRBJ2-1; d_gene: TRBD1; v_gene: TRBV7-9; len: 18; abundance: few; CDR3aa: CASSLPQGAHPAYNEQFF; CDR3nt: TGTGCCAGCAGCTTGCCCCAGGGGGCTCATCCCGCGTACAATGAGCAGTTCTTC
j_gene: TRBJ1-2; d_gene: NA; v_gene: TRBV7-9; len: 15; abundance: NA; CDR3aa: CASLTIGQTIYGYTF; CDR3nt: TGTGCCAGCCTAACGATCGGGCAGACGATCTATGGCTACACCTTC
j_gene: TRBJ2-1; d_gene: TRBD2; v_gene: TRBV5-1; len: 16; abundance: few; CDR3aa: CASRRQLAGDYNEQFF; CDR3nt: TGCGCCAGCAGGAGACAACTAGCGGGAGACTACAATGAGCAGTTCTTC
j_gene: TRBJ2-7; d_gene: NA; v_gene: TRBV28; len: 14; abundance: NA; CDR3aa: CASRPGDTMYEQYF; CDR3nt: TGTGCCAGCAGACCGGGGGACACCATGTACGAGCAGTACTTC
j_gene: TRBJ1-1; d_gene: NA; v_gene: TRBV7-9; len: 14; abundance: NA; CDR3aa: CASSLGRGFVEAFF; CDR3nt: TGTGCCAGCAGCTTGGGTAGGGGGTTTGTTGAAGCTTTCTTT
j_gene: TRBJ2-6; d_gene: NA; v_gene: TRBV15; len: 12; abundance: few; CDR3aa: CATARRANVLTF; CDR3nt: TGTGCCACCGCTAGGCGGGCCAACGTCCTGACTTTC
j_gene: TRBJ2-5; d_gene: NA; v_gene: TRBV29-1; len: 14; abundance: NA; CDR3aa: CSVESYPRGETQYF; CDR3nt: TGCAGCGTTGAATCTTATCCCCGGGGAGAGACCCAGTACTTC
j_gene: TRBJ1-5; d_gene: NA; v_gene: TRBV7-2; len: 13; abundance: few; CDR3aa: CASSWDGGQPQHF; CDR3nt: TGTGCCAGCAGCTGGGACGGGGGACAGCCCCAGCATTTT
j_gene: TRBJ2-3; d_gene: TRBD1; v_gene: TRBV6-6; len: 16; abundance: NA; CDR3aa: CASSYSMKGTADTQYF; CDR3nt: TGTGCCAGCAGTTACTCGATGAAGGGGACAGCAGATACGCAGTATTTT